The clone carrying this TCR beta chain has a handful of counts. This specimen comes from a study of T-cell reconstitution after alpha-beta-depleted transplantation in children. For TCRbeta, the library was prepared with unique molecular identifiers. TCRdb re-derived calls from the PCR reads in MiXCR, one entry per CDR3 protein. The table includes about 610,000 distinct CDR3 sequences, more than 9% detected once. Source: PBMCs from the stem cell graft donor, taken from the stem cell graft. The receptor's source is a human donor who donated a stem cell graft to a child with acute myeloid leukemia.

Here the CDR3 DNA reads TGCAGTGCGCTTCACAGGGATTTAACCAAAAACATTCAGTACTTC. It is translated as CSALHRDLTKNIQYF. J is TRBJ2-4 and V is TRBV20-1, with D perhaps TRBD1 (6 bases). Germline V gene sequence: CDR1 DFQATT, CDR2 SNEGSKA (reference sequence). This CDR3 spans 15 amino acids. V lost 6 bases and J 2 bases, leaving 17 bases between the germline ends.